The present TCR beta chain was sequenced within a study of glioma-infiltrating T cells. The iRepertoire nested amplicon-rescue multiplex PCR amplified TCR alpha and beta CDR3s from RNA. TCRdb re-called the multiplex PCR reads with MiXCR, one entry per CDR3 protein. The data contain about 140,000 distinct CDR3 sequences, 30% to 40% of them singletons. In the case of this clonotype: Antigen: not known.

Study observations and caveats: Very few CDR3 sequences were shared between tissue and blood. Gliomas, especially low-grade, showed above-expected tissue-blood divergence; non-neoplastic patients showed below.

The V end was cut by 0 bases, the J end by 2 bases, with 8 bases between. CDR1 and CDR2 from the germline V gene are LGHNA and YSLEER. There are 15 residues in the CDR3. This TCR was recovered from a human donor with low-grade glioma or glioblastoma, undergoing nonglioma brain surgery, or in good health (not recorded which). The rearrangement uses TRBV4-3 and TRBJ1-5; D gene unclear. The sequenced sample consisted of glioma tissue, nonneoplastic brain tissue, or PBMCs (not recorded which). The CDR3 reads CASSQDRAGNQPQHF. The DNA for the CDR3 is TGCGCCAGCAGCCAAGACCGGGCAGGCAATCAGCCCCAGCATTTT.